This passage covers 4 T cell receptor beta chains from one sample sequenced in a study of blood T cell repertoires in COVID-19 (dated by TCRdb to 2020 to 2022). The method was the immunoSEQ multiplex PCR assay. Here the immuneACCESS table is served through TCRdb, limited to in-frame sequences with V and J called. Missing clones are a known gap in these copies; in checked studies unresolved V genes cover under half, and the rest lacks a known reason. Across this sample there are approximately 130,000 clones, with more than 80% seen only once. 4.3% of the sample comes from the top ten. Sequencing used peripheral blood. The receptors shown here come from a human donor in a cohort sampled during active COVID-19.

The V and J genes are TRBV7-9 and TRBJ2-3; D is possibly TRBD1 (6 bases). Germline V lookup: CDR1 SEHNR, CDR2 FQNEAQ (reference sequence). Trimming removed 1 base from V and 2 bases from J, with 10 bases in between. The length of the CDR3 is 15 residues. In nucleotides, the CDR3 is TGTGCCAGCAGCTTAGATACAGGGCTCACAGATACGCAGTATTTT. Its translation is CASSLDTGLTDTQYF.

The chain combines TRBV5-1 with TRBJ2-5; TRBD2 aligns across 13 bases. After removal of 3 bases from V and 1 base from J, the junction contained 6 bases not matched to a gene. The CDR3 runs to 17 residues. Per the germline V gene, CDR1 is SGHRS and CDR2 is YFSETQ. CDR3 DNA: TGCGCCAGCAGCTCCGGCGGACTAGCGGGGGCCCAAGAGACCCAGTACTTC. Its protein is CASSSGGLAGAQETQYF.

This clone was seen a single time. V is TRBV2 and J is TRBJ2-3, with TRBD1 as a possible D gene (6 bases). The ends were cut back, 6 bases at V and 0 bases at J, with 13 bases in the middle. From germline, CDR1 is SNHLY and CDR2 FYNNEI. The CDR3 totals 15 residues. CDR3 protein: CASRRGTPSTDTQYF. In DNA, the CDR3 is TGTGCCAGCAGGAGGGGGACACCTAGCACAGATACGCAGTATTTT.

The rearrangement joins TRBV6-5 to TRBJ1-5; D not resolved. Trimming pared 5 bases from V and 7 bases from J, leaving 12 bases between. The CDR3 extends over 13 amino acids. Germline V gene lookup returns CDR1 MNHEY and CDR2 SVGAGI. CDR3: CASSSQKRQPQHF. Here the CDR3 DNA reads TGTGCCAGCAGTAGCCAGAAGCGGCAGCCCCAGCATTTT.